Below, 24 T cell receptor beta chains from the same sample are listed, as sequenced in a study of beta chain features in type 1 diabetes (dated by TCRdb to the late 2010s). Library generation was performed with the immunoSEQ multiplex PCR assay. All of the isolated RNA was reverse transcribed with the High Capacity cDNA Reverse Transcription Kit, so expressed TCRB transcripts were sequenced. Held by TCRdb, this immuneACCESS table contains in-frame sequences only and omits some clones. Under half of the omission traces to an unresolved V gene where checked; the cause of the rest is unknown. The sample has approximately 380,000 clones on record, more than 13% of them singletons. In total, the top ten clones hold around 0.02% of the sample. Source material: naive CD4+ T cells from blood. Sample cell subset or site, as interpreted from the label and publication: true naive CD4+ T cells. These receptors were collected from a woman younger than 35 in good health.

V usage is TRBV12-5 and J usage is TRBJ2-3; D might be TRBD2 (6 bases). V lost 2 bases and J lost 2, with 11 bases in between. The germline CDR1 and CDR2 sequences are LGHNT and FRNRAP. The CDR3 consists of 15 residues. The CDR3 here is CASGLRLASTDTQYF. CDR3 bases: TGTGCTAGTGGTTTGAGGCTAGCGTCCACAGATACGCAGTATTTT. The variable domain in full, completed from reference TRBV12-5 and TRBJ2-3, reads DARVTQTPRHKVTEMGQEVTMRCQPILGHNTVFWYRQTMMQGLELLAYFRNRAPLDDSGMPKDRFSAEMPDATLATLKIQPSEPRDSAVYFCASGLRLASTDTQYFGPGTRLTVL.

The chain is built from TRBV30 and TRBJ1-5; possible D gene TRBD1, 5 bases. Per germline, CDR1 GTSNPN and CDR2 SVGIG (reference sequence). The CDR3 spans 12 residues. With 4 bases removed from V and 6 bases from J, the gap between germline ends came to 10 bases. CDR3 sequence: CAWTRVFQPQHF. As DNA, the CDR3 is TGTGCCTGGACCAGGGTTTTTCAGCCCCAGCATTTT.

This clone turned up a few times. The chain couples TRBV30 to TRBJ2-1; D is unclear. Germline V gives CDR1 GTSNPN, CDR2 SVGIG (reference sequence). This CDR3 has 11 amino acids. CDR3 bases: TGTGCGGCGGACTCCTACAATGAGCAGTTCTTC. Translating it yields CAADSYNEQFF.

V gene TRBV7-3 combines with J gene TRBJ2-3, with D maybe TRBD2 (5 bases). Trimming removed 6 bases from V and 5 bases from J, with 18 bases in between. The CDR3 spans 15 residues. Germline CDR1 reads SGHTA; CDR2 reads FQGTGA. CDR3 sequence reads: CASSLRGGVIDTQYF. The CDR3 DNA reads as TGTGCCAGCAGTCTCAGAGGAGGAGTGATAGATACGCAGTATTTT. The variable domain in full, completed from reference TRBV7-3 and TRBJ2-3, reads GAGVSQTPSNKVTEKGKYVELRCDPISGHTALYWYRQSLGQGPEFLIYFQGTGAADDSGLPNDRFFAVRPEGSVSTLKIQRTERGDSAVYLCASSLRGGVIDTQYFGPGTRLTVL.

The sample holds a few counts of this clone. V is TRBV29-1 and J is TRBJ2-1; 9 nucleotides align to TRBD2. The CDR3 has 15 residues. CDR1 SQVTM and CDR2 ANQGSEA come from the germline V gene. After removal of 0 bases from V and 6 bases from J, the junction contained 6 bases not matched to a gene. The CDR3 DNA follows: TGCAGCGTTGAAGACGGGATAGCGGGAGTCAATGAGCAGTTCTTC. This codes for CSVEDGIAGVNEQFF.

In its sample, this clone was seen a few times. The chain uses TRBV21-1 and TRBJ2-1; the table's D call of TRBD2 was not tested on the DNA. TRBV21-1 is marked as a pseudogene. The CDR3 length is 15 residues. The CDR3 spells CASTEPEYCLREQFF. DNA of the CDR3: TGTGCCAGCACCGAACCCGAATACTGCCTACGTGAGCAGTTCTTC.

The chain links TRBV28 to TRBJ1-2; D is unclear. Trimming left V 6 bases short and J 5 bases short, with 10 bases between. This CDR3 comprises 12 residues. CDR1 and CDR2 (germline): MDHEN, SYDVKM. The CDR3 bases are TGTGCCAGCAGCCTACCCGTGTATGGCTACACCTTC. This translates into CASSLPVYGYTF.

This chain links TRBV30 with TRBJ2-7; the match to TRBD1 covers 7 bases. This CDR3 spans 12 amino acids. Looked up from germline, CDR1 is GTSNPN and CDR2 is SVGIG (reference sequence). The trim removed 7 bases at V and 3 bases at J, leaving 6 bases unmatched. CDR3 nucleotides: TGTGCCTTCGGGACAGTAGTCTACGAGCAGTACTTC. It yields the protein CAFGTVVYEQYF.

This clone was observed a few times. CDR3 sequence: CASSLRGPNQPQHF. The CDR3 region has the DNA TGTGCCAGCAGCCTCCGAGGGCCGAATCAGCCCCAGCATTTT. The genes are TRBV14 and TRBJ1-5; D gene uncertain. V was pared by 4 bases and J by 4 bases, with 11 bases between. The CDR3 is made up of 14 amino acids. The germline CDR1 and CDR2 sequences are SGHDN and FVKESK.

The CDR3 is CSVEETSGSGQETQYF. Written as DNA, the CDR3 is TGCAGCGTTGAGGAGACTAGCGGGAGCGGCCAAGAGACCCAGTACTTC. The chain is built from TRBV29-1 and TRBJ2-5; 12 bases map to TRBD2. This CDR3 is 16 amino acids long. CDR1 SQVTM and CDR2 ANQGSEA come from the germline V gene. V was clipped by 3 bases and J by 1 base; unmatched bases: 6.

V gene TRBV5-6 combines with J gene TRBJ2-2; a possible D gene is TRBD1 (5 bases). The CDR3 spans 13 residues. V was cut by 3 bases and J by 5 bases, with 8 bases left in between. Germline V gene data show CDR1 as SGHDT and CDR2 as YYEEEE. DNA for the CDR3: TGTGCCAGCAGCTCACCAGGGACCGGGGAGCTGTTTTTT. It translates to CASSSPGTGELFF. The complete variable domain, with remaining parts taken from reference TRBV5-6 and TRBJ2-2, reads DAGVTQSPTHLIKTRGQQVTLRCSPKSGHDTVSWYQQALGQGPQFIFQYYEEEERQRGNFPDRFSGHQFPNYSSELNVNALLLGDSALYLCASSSPGTGELFFGEGSRLTVL.

The chain employs TRBV30 and TRBJ2-5, with 13 positions matching TRBD2. Germline V gene data show CDR1 as GTSNPN and CDR2 as SVGIG (reference sequence). The CDR3 is made up of 18 amino acids. The V and J ends lost 2 bases and 2 bases, in that order; junction bases with no gene match: 11. CDR3 residues: CAWSRARGLAGVQETQYF. The CDR3, as DNA: TGTGCCTGGAGTCGGGCGCGAGGACTAGCGGGAGTTCAAGAGACCCAGTACTTC.

This clone occurred a few times. The genes are TRBV27 and TRBJ2-2, with D tentatively TRBD1 (6 bases). The V end was cut by 5 bases, the J end by 6 bases, with 16 bases between. Germline assignment: CDR1 MNHEY and CDR2 SMNVEV (reference sequence). CDR3 length: 15 amino acids. The CDR3 spells CASSHKGVEPGELFF. CDR3 DNA sequence: TGTGCCAGCAGTCATAAGGGGGTTGAACCCGGGGAGCTGTTTTTT.

A few counts support this clone. This chain links TRBV18 with TRBJ2-7; TRBD2 matches at 7 bases. J gave up 4 bases and V 8 bases, and 8 bases lay outside the gene matches. Germline CDR1 KGHSH, CDR2 LQKENI. The CDR3 is 13 residues long. CDR3 nucleotides: TGTGCCAGCGGCCCGGGACTACAATACGAGCAGTACTTC. This encodes CASGPGLQYEQYF.

The rearrangement uses TRBV11-2 and TRBJ1-1; D remains unclear. The germline CDR1 and CDR2 sequences are SGHAT and FQNNGV. The CDR3 has 14 residues. V gave up 1 base and J gave up 1 base, with 7 bases separating them. This CDR3 reads CASSLGASNTEAFF. The DNA for the CDR3 is TGTGCCAGCAGCTTAGGGGCCTCGAACACTGAAGCTTTCTTT.

The CDR3 region has the DNA TGTGCCAGCAGTTGGGGGGGCCCGCGAGCGAACACTGAAGCTTTCTTT. Translation gives CASSWGGPRANTEAFF. The chain carries TRBV27 and TRBJ1-1, with a possible D match to TRBD1 (6 bases). Deletions cut 4 bases from V and 1 base from J, with 16 bases between. The CDR3 totals 16 residues. Germline CDR1 is MNHEY and CDR2 is SMNVEV (reference sequence).

The V and J genes are TRBV28 and TRBJ2-7; D possibly corresponds to TRBD1 (6 bases). CDR1 is MDHEN and CDR2 is SYDVKM in the germline V gene. The ends were cut back, 7 bases at V and 2 bases at J, with 15 bases in the middle. The CDR3 contains 14 residues. CDR3 residues: CASTKDRYPYEQYF. CDR3 in DNA: TGTGCCAGCACTAAAGACAGGTACCCCTACGAGCAGTACTTC.

The chain uses TRBV19 and TRBJ1-5; D is possibly TRBD1 (6 bases). V lost 7 bases, J lost 0 bases, and 13 bases lay in between. Germline V gene lookup returns CDR1 LNHDA and CDR2 SQIVND (reference sequence). There are 15 residues in the CDR3. The chain's CDR3 is CASKRTENSNQPQHF. DNA for the CDR3: TGTGCCAGTAAGAGGACAGAAAATAGCAATCAGCCCCAGCATTTT.

The chain combines TRBV19 with TRBJ1-5; 8 nucleotides match TRBD1. The V gene end was trimmed by 7 bases and the J gene end by 9 bases; junction bases not matched to a gene: 11. The CDR3 loop spans 14 amino acids. The germline gives CDR1 LNHDA, CDR2 SQIVND (reference sequence). The DNA of the CDR3 is TGTGCCAGTACCCTGACAGGGGCCCAAGGGCCCCAGCATTTT. It specifies CASTLTGAQGPQHF.

This clone was seen a few times. V usage is TRBV11-2 and J usage is TRBJ2-3; 8 bases line up with TRBD2. CDR1 is SGHAT and CDR2 is FQNNGV in the germline V gene. J lost 0 bases, V lost 2 bases, and 7 bases had no gene match. This CDR3 is 17 amino acids long. The CDR3 bases are TGTGCCAGCAGCTTATGGGCTAGCGGGTCTAGCACAGATACGCAGTATTTT. As protein: CASSLWASGSSTDTQYF.

This clone has a handful of counts. This chain links TRBV30 with TRBJ1-2; possibly TRBD1 for D (6 bases). CDR1 is GTSNPN, CDR2 SVGIG, per germline (reference sequence). V lost 3 bases, J lost 4 bases, and 18 bases lay in between. This CDR3 is 15 amino acids long. This chain's CDR3 is CAWSAKQGIFYGYTF. The CDR3 DNA reads as TGTGCCTGGAGCGCAAAGCAGGGGATCTTCTATGGCTACACCTTC.

As for this clone: Other DNA sequences in the sample encode the same CDR3. The chain's CDR3 is CASSPGTGTYEQYF. The CDR3 DNA reads TGTGCCAGCTCACCCGGGACAGGGACCTACGAGCAGTACTTC. This chain joins TRBV18 and TRBJ2-7; TRBD1 agrees at 9 bases. CDR1 is KGHSH, CDR2 LQKENI, per germline. Trimming at V came to 3 bases and at J to 2 bases, leaving 2 bases not matched to a gene. The CDR3 covers 14 residues.

CDR3 nucleotide sequence: TGTGCCAGCAGCATAGGGGGTACCTACAATGAGCAGTTCTTC. It yields the protein CASSIGGTYNEQFF. The chain uses TRBV28 and TRBJ2-1, with D tentatively TRBD1 (6 bases). Per the germline V gene, CDR1 is MDHEN and CDR2 is SYDVKM. Trimming left V 6 bases short and J 2 bases short, with 11 bases between. The CDR3 has 14 residues.

The V and J genes are TRBV30 and TRBJ1-4, with D tentatively TRBD1 (6 bases). CDR1 is GTSNPN, CDR2 SVGIG, per germline (reference sequence). CDR3 length: 15 residues. V lost 8 bases and J lost 5, with 21 bases in between. CDR3 in amino acids: CAGTLLGQLNEKLFF. As DNA, the CDR3 is TGTGCCGGCACCCTTCTCGGACAGCTAAATGAAAAACTGTTTTTT. Full variable domain (outside the CDR3, taken from reference TRBV30 and TRBJ1-4): SQTIHQWPATLVQPVGSPLSLECTVEGTSNPNLYWYRQAAGRGLQLLFYSVGIGQISSEVPQNLSASRPQDRQFILSSKKLLLSDSGFYLCAGTLLGQLNEKLFFGSGTQLSVL.